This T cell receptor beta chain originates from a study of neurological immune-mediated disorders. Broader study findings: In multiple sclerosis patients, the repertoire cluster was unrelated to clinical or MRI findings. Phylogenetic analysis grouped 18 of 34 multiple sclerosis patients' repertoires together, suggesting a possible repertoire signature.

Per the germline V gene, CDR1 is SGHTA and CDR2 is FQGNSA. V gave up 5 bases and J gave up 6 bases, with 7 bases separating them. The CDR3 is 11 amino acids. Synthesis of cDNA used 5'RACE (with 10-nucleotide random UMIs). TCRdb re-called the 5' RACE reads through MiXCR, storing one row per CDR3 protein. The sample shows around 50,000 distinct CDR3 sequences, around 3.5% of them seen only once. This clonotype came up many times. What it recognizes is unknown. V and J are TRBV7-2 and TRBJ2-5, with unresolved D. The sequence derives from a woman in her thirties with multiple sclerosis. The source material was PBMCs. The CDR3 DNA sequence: TGTGCCAGCAGCCCCCTTCAGACCCAGTACTTC. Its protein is CASSPLQTQYF.